The clone carrying this T cell receptor (beta chain) was detected ten times or more. This entry comes from a study of T-cell reconstitution after alpha-beta-depleted transplantation in children. Molecular barcoding with unique molecular identifiers was used for the TCRbeta library. A single record per CDR3 protein comes from TCRdb applying MiXCR to the PCR reads. Found here are approximately 400,000 distinct CDR3 sequences, under 13% of them singletons; the top ten hold 4.5% to 6%. The germline gives CDR1 SGHDT, CDR2 YYEEEE. V trimming: 2 bases; J trimming: 8 bases; junction bases outside the gene matches: 4. This CDR3 comprises 14 residues.

The receptor's source is a human donor who donated a stem cell graft to a child with acute myeloid leukemia. This chain links TRBV5-6 with TRBJ2-1, with 10 bases matching TRBD2. The material was PBMCs from the stem cell graft donor, obtained from the stem cell graft. The CDR3 region is CASSLVAGGYEQFF. The CDR3 DNA reads TGTGCCAGCAGCTTAGTAGCGGGGGGTTATGAGCAGTTCTTC. The whole variable domain, filled in from reference TRBV5-6 and TRBJ2-1, reads DAGVTQSPTHLIKTRGQQVTLRCSPKSGHDTVSWYQQALGQGPQFIFQYYEEEERQRGNFPDRFSGHQFPNYSSELNVNALLLGDSALYLCASSLVAGGYEQFFGPGTRLTVL.